The sequence of this T cell receptor (beta chain) was determined in a study of early T cells in non-severe SARS-CoV-2 infection. Overall study context: The study sequenced bulk RNA from unsorted whole blood, with chains unpaired.

Molecules of cDNA were individually given unique molecular identifiers that were attached to them. TCRdb fed the 5' RACE reads into MiXCR, producing one record per CDR3 protein. In the table there are 85,000 to 120,000 distinct CDR3 sequences, 13% of which are singletons. Whole-study results and caveats: VDJdb-based matching was biased toward anti-spike CD8 responses and missed private and CD4 specificities.

Trimming removed 2 bases from V and 6 bases from J, with 16 bases in between. Germline V gives CDR1 MNHNS, CDR2 SASEGT. The length of the CDR3 is 15 residues. This clonotype was recorded a few times. Antigen unknown. The chain combines TRBV6-1 with TRBJ1-2; D ambiguous. This TCR derives from an adult who was a healthcare worker with PCR-confirmed SARS-CoV-2 infection or an uninfected control (not recorded which). Specimen: whole blood. The CDR3 loop reads CASSEYMVPLDGYTF. Written as DNA, the CDR3 is TGTGCCAGCAGTGAATACATGGTCCCTCTTGATGGCTACACCTTC.